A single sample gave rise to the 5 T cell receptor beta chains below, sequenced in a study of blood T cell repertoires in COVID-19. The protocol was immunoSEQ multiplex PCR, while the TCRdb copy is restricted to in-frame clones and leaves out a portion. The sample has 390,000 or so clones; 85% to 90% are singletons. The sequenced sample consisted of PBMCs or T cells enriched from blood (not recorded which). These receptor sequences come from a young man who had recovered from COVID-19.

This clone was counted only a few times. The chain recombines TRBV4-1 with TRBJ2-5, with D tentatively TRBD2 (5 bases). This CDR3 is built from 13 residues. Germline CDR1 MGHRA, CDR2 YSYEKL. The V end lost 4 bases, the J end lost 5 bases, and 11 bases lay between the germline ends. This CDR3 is CASSRLAAETQYF. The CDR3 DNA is TGCGCCAGCAGCCGGCTAGCAGCCGAGACCCAGTACTTC.

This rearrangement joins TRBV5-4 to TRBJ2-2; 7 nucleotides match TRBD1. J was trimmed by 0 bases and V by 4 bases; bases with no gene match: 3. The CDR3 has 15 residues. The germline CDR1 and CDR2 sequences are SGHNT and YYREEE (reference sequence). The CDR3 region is CASSTTGANTGELFF. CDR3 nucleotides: TGTGCCAGCAGCACCACAGGGGCGAACACCGGGGAGCTGTTTTTT.

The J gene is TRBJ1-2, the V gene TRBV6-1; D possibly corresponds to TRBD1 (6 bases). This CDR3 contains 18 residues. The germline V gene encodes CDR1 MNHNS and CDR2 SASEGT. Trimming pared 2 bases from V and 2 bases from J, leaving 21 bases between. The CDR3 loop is CASSERSRGHDRNYGYTF. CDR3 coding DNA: TGTGCCAGCAGTGAAAGATCAAGGGGACACGACCGGAACTATGGCTACACCTTC.

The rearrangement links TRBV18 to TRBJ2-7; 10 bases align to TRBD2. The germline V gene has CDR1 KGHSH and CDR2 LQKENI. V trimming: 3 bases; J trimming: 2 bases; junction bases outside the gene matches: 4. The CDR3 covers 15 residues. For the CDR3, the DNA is TGTGCCAGCTCACCCAGGACTAGCGGAACCTACGAGCAGTACTTC. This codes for CASSPRTSGTYEQYF. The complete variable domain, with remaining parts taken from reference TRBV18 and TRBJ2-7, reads NAGVMQNPRHLVRRRGQEARLRCSPMKGHSHVYWYRQLPEEGLKFMVYLQKENIIDESGMPKERFSAEFPKEGPSILRIQQVVRGDSAAYFCASSPRTSGTYEQYFGPGTRLTVT.

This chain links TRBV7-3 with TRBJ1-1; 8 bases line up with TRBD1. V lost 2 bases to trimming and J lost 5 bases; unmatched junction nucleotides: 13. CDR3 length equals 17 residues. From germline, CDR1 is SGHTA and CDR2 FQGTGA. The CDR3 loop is CASSLGLQGGKDTEAFF. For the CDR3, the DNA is TGTGCCAGCAGCTTAGGGTTACAGGGGGGAAAAGATACTGAAGCTTTCTTT. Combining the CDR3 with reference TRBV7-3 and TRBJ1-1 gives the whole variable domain GAGVSQTPSNKVTEKGKYVELRCDPISGHTALYWYRQSLGQGPEFLIYFQGTGAADDSGLPNDRFFAVRPEGSVSTLKIQRTERGDSAVYLCASSLGLQGGKDTEAFFGQGTRLTVV.